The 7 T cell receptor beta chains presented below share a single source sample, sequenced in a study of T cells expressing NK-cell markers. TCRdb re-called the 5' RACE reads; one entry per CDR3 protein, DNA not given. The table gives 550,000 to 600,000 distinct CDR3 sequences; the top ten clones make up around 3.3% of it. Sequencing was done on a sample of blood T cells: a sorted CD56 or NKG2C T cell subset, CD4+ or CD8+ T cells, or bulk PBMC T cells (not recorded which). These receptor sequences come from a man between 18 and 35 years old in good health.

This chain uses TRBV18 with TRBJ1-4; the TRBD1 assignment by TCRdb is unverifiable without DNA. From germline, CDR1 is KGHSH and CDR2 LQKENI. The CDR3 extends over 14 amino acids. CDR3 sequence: CASSPTGTGEKLFF.

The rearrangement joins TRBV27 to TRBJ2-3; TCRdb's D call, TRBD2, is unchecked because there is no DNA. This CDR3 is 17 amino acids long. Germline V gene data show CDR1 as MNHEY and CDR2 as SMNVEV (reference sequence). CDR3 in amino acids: CASSPSVFRTSTDTQYF.

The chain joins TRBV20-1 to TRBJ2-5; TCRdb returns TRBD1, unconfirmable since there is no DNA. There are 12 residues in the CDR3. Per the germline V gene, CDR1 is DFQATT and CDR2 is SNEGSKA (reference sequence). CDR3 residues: CSLNPPRETQYF.

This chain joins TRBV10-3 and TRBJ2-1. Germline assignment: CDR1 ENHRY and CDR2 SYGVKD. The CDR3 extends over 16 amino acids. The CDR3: CAISEKLQQSYNEQFF.

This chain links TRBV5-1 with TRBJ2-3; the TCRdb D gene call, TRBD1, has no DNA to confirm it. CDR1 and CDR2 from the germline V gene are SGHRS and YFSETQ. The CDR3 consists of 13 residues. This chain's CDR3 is CASYQGGADTQYF.

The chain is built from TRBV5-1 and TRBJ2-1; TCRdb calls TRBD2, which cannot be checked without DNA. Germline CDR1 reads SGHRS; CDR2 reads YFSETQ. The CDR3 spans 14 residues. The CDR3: CASSDLAGAIEQFF.

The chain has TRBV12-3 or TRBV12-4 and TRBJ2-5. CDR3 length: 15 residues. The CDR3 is CASSLGAQLLETQYF.